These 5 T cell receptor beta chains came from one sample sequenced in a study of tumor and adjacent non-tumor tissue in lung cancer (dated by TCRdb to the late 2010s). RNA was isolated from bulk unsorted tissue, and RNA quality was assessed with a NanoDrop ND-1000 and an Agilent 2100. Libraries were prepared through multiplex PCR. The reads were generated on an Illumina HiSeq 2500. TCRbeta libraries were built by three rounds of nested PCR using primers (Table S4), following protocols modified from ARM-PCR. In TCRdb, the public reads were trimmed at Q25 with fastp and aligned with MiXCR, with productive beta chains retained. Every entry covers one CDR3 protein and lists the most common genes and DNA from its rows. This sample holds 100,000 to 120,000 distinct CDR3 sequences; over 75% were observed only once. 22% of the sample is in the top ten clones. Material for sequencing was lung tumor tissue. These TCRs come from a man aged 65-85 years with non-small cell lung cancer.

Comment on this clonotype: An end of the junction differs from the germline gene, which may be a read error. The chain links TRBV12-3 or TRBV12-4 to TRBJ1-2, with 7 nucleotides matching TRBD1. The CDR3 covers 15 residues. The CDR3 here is CASSLLTGFLYGYTF. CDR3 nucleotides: TGTGCCAGCAGTTTATTGACAGGGTTTCTCTATGGCTACACATTC.

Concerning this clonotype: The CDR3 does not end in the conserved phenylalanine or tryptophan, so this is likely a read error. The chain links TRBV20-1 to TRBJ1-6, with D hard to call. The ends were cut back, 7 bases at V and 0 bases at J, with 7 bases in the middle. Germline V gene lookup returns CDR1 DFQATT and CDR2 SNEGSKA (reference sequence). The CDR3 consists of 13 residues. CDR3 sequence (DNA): TGCAGTGTTTTTAGCTCCTATAATTCACCCCTCCACTCT. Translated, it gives CSVFSSYNSPLHS.

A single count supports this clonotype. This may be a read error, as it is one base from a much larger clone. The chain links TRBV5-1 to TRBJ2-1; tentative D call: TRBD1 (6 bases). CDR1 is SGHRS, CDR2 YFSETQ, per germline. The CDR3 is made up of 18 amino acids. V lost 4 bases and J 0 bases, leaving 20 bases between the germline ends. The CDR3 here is CASSPSRGQLISYNEQFF. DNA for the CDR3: TGCGCCAGCAGCCCAAGCCGAGGACAGTTGATCTCCTACAATGAGCAGTTCTTC.

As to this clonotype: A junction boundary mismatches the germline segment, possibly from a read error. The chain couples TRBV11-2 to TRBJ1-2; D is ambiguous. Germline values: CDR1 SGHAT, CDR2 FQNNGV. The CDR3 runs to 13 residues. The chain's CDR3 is CASNSSPNYGYAF. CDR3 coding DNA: TGTGCTAGTAACTCTTCACCTAACTATGGCTACGCCTTC.

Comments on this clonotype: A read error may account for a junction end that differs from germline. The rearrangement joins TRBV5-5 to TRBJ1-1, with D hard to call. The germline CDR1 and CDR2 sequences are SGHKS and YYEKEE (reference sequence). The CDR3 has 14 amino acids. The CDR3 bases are TGTGTCAGCAGCGTGGACCCCCAGCGCACTGAAACTTTCTTT. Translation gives CVSSVDPQRTETFF.